The clone carrying this TCR beta chain was detected a few times. TCRdb reprocessed the reads with MiXCR, giving one entry per CDR3 protein. The sample has around 88,000 distinct CDR3 sequences, 25% to 40% seen once. The CDR3 is 15 residues long. From germline, CDR1 is DFQATT and CDR2 SNEGSKA (reference sequence). With 5 bases clipped from V and 5 bases from J, the junction kept 10 bases outside the gene matches. These data originate in a study of type 1 regulatory T cells. As for the study in general: T-allo10 is a Tr1-enriched, alloantigen-specific CD4 T cell product made in vitro.

The origin of this receptor is a human donor in good health. What was sequenced was CD4+ T cells, either the whole sample or a sorted fraction (not recorded which). This chain uses TRBV20-1 with TRBJ2-1; TRBD2 aligns across 9 bases. As DNA, the CDR3 is TGCAGTGCTTCGGATAGCGGGAGACTCAACAATGAGCAGTTCTTC. Residues: CSASDSGRLNNEQFF.